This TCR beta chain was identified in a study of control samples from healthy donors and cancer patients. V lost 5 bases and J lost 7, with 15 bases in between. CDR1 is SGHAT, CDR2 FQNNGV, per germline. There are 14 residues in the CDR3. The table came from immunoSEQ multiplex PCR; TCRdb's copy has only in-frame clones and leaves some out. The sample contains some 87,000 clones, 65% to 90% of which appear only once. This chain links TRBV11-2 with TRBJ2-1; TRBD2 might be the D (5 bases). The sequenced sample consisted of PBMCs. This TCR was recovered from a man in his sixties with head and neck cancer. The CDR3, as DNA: TGTGCCAGCAGCCCCTCGTTAGCGTCGAATGAGCAGTTCTTC. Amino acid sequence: CASSPSLASNEQFF.